This record looks at one T cell receptor beta chain sequence and its context. Its antigen has not been determined. Based on the germline V gene, the CDR1 and CDR2 sequences are SGHTA and FQGNSA. The CDR3, from cysteine to phenylalanine, totals 14 residues. DNA is not recorded here. Each CD8+ T cell subset was flow-sorted in triplicate, and 300,000 to 350,000 cells per subset were placed directly into RLT lysis buffer. Peripheral blood mononuclear cells were isolated from buffy coats using standard density gradient centrifugation. An RNeasy Mini Kit was used to extract total RNA from the sorted cells. The source of the sample is a study of CXCR3-negative and CXCR3-positive naive CD8 T cells (dated by TCRdb to about 2019). For the study in its entirety: In total, roughly 150 million TRB reads were obtained, or roughly 1.5 +/- 0.3 million reads per library. Diversity and physicochemical repertoire analyses were performed on about eleven donors pooled from two independent experiments. For the TRBV-TRBJ cluster analysis, the naive subsets came from 5 donors, while the memory cells came from 3 donors. On the study overall, not on this receptor specifically: Because surface CD5, which has been linked to self-reactivity in mice, was comparable between naive subsets, TCR interaction strength was also inferred from TRB CDR3 physicochemical properties. Repertoire diversity was comparably high in both naive subsets but much lower in memory CD8+ T cells. Within the same donor, TRBV-TRBJ usage looked similar between naive CXCR3-negative and CXCR3-positive cells, but memory cells had distinct patterns. Freshly isolated PBMCs were used for most assays because CXCR3 expression went down partially after cryopreservation.

The data were produced on a NextSeq 550. The Human TCR Profiling Kit (MiLaboratory) was used to prepare UMI-labeled 5' RACE TRB cDNA libraries. cDNA synthesis used the entire amount of extracted RNA, and PCR amplification then used the entire amount of cDNA produced. Libraries were prepared in parallel with an identical number of PCR cycles. Concerning the study's data processing: About 50,000 +/- 9,200 unique UMI-labeled TRB cDNA molecules per library were extracted with MIGEC and MiXCR, with at least two reads per UMI required. On average, each library contained approximately 40,000 +/- 10,000 functional in-frame TRB CDR3 nucleotide clonotypes without stop codons. After downsampling to 5000 UMI-labeled TRB molecules per sample, diversity metrics, including normalized Shannon-Wiener and Chao1, were computed in VDJtools. Clonotype-size-weighted physicochemical properties of the central five CDR3 residues (interaction energy, strength, volume and Kidera factor 4) were computed in VDJtools. After reprocessing by TCRdb, each CDR3 protein sequence is one entry, and no DNA is given. TCRdb's processing, not the authors' own work, is the source of the V and J calls. The sample's table covers about 48,000 distinct CDR3 sequences. The ten largest clones take up 15% of the sample.

The receptor chain draws on TRBV7-2 and TRBJ2-7. The sequencing sample was made of memory CD8+ T cells from blood. Taken with the paper, the label for cell subset or site translates to: conventional CD8+ memory T cells (TMEM), sorted as controls. The sequence came from a human donor in good health. Some clones in this sample may be carry-over from other donors' samples. CDR3 sequence: CASSLFEDGYEQYF.